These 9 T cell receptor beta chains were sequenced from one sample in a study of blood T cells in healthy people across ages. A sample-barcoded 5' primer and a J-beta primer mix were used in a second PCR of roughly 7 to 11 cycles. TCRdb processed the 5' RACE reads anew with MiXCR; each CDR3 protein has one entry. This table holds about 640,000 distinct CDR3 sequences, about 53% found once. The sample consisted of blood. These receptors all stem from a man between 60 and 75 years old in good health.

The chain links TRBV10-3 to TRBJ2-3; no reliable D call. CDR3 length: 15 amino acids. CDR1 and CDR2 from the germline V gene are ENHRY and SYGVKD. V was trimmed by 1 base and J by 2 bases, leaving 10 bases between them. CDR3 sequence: CAISEYQEHTDTQYF. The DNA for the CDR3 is TGTGCCATCAGTGAGTACCAGGAACACACAGATACGCAGTATTTT.

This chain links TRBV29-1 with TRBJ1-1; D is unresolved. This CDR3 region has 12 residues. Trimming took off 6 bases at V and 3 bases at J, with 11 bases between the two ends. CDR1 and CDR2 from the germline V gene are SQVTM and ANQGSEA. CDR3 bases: TGCAGCGTCGCTGTTGGGGACACTGAAGCTTTCTTT. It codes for CSVAVGDTEAFF.

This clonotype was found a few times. The CDR3 sequence is CSVSSGTGSREQYF. In DNA, the CDR3 is TGCAGCGTGAGCTCCGGGACAGGGTCTCGAGAGCAGTACTTC. The chain combines TRBV29-1 with TRBJ2-7; 9 bases are shared with TRBD1. After removal of 6 bases from V and 7 bases from J, the junction contained 13 bases not matched to a gene. The CDR3 runs 14 residues. From germline, CDR1 is SQVTM and CDR2 ANQGSEA.

The CDR3 DNA follows: TGTGCCAGCCGAGTGAATTTCCGGACGGATCAGCCCCAGCATTTT. This gives the protein CASRVNFRTDQPQHF. This rearrangement joins TRBV6-1 to TRBJ1-5; D is unresolved. Trimming took off 8 bases at V and 5 bases at J, with 19 bases between the two ends. The CDR3 has 15 amino acids. The V gene's germline CDR1 is MNHNS and CDR2 SASEGT.

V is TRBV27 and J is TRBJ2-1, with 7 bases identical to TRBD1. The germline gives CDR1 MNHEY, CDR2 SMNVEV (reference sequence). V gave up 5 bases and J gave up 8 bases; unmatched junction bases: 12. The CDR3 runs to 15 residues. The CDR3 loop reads CASSVWGTANDEQFF. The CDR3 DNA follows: TGTGCCAGCAGTGTATGGGGGACAGCTAACGATGAGCAGTTCTTC.

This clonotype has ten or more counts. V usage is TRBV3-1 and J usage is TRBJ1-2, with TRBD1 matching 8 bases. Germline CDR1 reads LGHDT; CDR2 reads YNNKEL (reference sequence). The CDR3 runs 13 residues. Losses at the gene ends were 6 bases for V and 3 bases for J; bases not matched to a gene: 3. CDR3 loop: CASRRGQDYGYTF. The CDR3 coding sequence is TGTGCCAGCAGGAGGGGACAGGACTATGGCTACACCTTC.

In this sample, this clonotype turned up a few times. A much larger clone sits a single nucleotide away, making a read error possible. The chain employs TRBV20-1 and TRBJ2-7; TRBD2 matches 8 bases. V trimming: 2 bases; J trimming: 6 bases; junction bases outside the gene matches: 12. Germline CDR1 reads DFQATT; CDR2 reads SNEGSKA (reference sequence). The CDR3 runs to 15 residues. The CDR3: CSARKGGGSTTEQYF. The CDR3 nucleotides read TGCAGTGCTAGAAAAGGCGGGGGGTCCACAACCGAGCAGTACTTC.

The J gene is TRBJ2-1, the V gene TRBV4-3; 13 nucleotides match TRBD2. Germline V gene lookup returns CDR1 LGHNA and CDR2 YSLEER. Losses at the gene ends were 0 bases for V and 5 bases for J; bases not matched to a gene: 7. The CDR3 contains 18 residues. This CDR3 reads CASSQDSWTSGRNNEQFF. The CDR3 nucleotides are TGCGCCAGCAGCCAAGATAGCTGGACTAGCGGGAGAAACAATGAGCAGTTCTTC.

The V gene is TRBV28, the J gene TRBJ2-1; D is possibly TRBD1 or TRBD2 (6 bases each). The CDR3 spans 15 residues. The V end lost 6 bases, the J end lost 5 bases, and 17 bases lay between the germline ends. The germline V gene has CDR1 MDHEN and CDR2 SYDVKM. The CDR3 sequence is CASSIVGGADNEQFF. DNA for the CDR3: TGTGCCAGCAGCATAGTGGGGGGCGCCGACAATGAGCAGTTCTTC.